The 7 T cell receptor beta chains below come from one sample, sequenced in a study of blood T cell repertoires in COVID-19. The data were produced by immunoSEQ multiplex PCR, yet TCRdb's version contains in-frame clones alone and is incomplete. The table has a few hundred thousand clones, around 87% seen once. The sequencing input was PBMCs or T cells enriched from blood (not recorded which). These TCRs come from a man younger than 40 who had been exposed to COVID-19.

J is TRBJ2-5 and V is TRBV19; no firm D call. The ends were cut back, 2 bases at V and 5 bases at J, with 9 bases in the middle. Germline CDR1 is LNHDA and CDR2 is SQIVND (reference sequence). This CDR3 contains 13 residues. CDR3 bases: TGTGCCAGTAGTATAAAGACTCTTGAGACCCAGTACTTC. It is translated as CASSIKTLETQYF.

The chain couples TRBV25-1 to TRBJ1-2; TRBD1 might be the D (5 bases). Trimming took 6 bases from V and 8 from J, leaving 13 bases between them. This CDR3 spans 12 amino acids. CDR1 and CDR2 from the germline V gene are MGHDK and SYGVNS. The CDR3 protein is CASRAGGRGYTF. CDR3 nucleotide sequence: TGTGCCAGCAGGGCCGGGGGTCGGGGCTACACCTTC.

The rearrangement links TRBV13 to TRBJ1-2; D is perhaps TRBD1 (6 bases). Germline assignment: CDR1 PRHDT and CDR2 FYEKMQ (reference sequence). The CDR3 sequence is 12 residues long. The germline V and J ends were trimmed by 5 bases and 6 bases, with 10 bases remaining between them. The chain's CDR3 is CASSEQGNGYTF. CDR3 DNA sequence: TGTGCCAGCAGCGAACAGGGTAATGGCTACACCTTC.

The rearrangement joins TRBV4-3 to TRBJ1-4; possibly TRBD1 for D (6 bases). Trimming removed 0 bases from V and 8 bases from J, with 13 bases in between. Germline V gives CDR1 LGHNA, CDR2 YSLEER. The CDR3 is 15 amino acids. For the CDR3, the DNA is TGCGCCAGCAGCCAAGAAGTACAGGGAATCGAAAAACTGTTTTTT. This sequence encodes CASSQEVQGIEKLFF.

The chain recombines TRBV29-1 with TRBJ1-4; tentative D call: TRBD1 (6 bases). Germline V gene sequence: CDR1 SQVTM, CDR2 ANQGSEA. V was pared by 7 bases and J by 5 bases, with 20 bases between. The CDR3 has 15 residues. CDR3 protein: CSARPRDTRNEKLFF. The CDR3 DNA reads as TGCAGCGCCCGACCCAGGGACACCCGAAATGAAAAACTGTTTTTT. Complete variable domain (other parts from reference TRBV29-1 and TRBJ1-4): SAVISQKPSRDICQRGTSLTIQCQVDSQVTMMFWYRQQPGQSLTLIATANQGSEATYESGFVIDKFPISRPNLTFSTLTVSNMSPEDSSIYLCSARPRDTRNEKLFFGSGTQLSVL.

The CDR3 DNA is TGCGCCAGCAGCTCTCCCGACAGATACGAGCAGTACTTC. As protein: CASSSPDRYEQYF. The V gene is TRBV5-1, the J gene TRBJ2-7; D possibly corresponds to TRBD1 (5 bases). The length of the CDR3 is 13 residues. Germline CDR1 reads SGHRS; CDR2 reads YFSETQ. V lost 3 bases and J lost 4, with 11 bases in between.

The V call is TRBV3-1 (or the pseudogene TRBV3-2), the J call TRBJ1-2; perhaps TRBD1 as D (6 bases). The CDR3 consists of 13 residues. The V gene lost 4 bases and the J gene lost 1 base, with 7 bases spanning the gap. The V gene's germline CDR1 is LGHDT and CDR2 YNNKEL (reference sequence). Here the CDR3 DNA reads TGTGCCAGCAGCCCCAGGGGTAACTATGGCTACACCTTC. Its translation: CASSPRGNYGYTF.